The 21 T cell receptor beta chains reported below all come from one sample, sequenced in a study of Graves' ophthalmopathy and Graves' hyperthyroidism. Amplification from RNA transcripts yielded the TCR beta CDR3 regions. RT-PCR with HTBI primers came first, then second-round multiplex PCR. TCRdb recomputed calls from the multiplex PCR reads with MiXCR, one row per CDR3 protein. The sample lists over 450,000 distinct CDR3 sequences, around an eighth seen once, with about 9.4% in the top ten. The source material was blood. The receptors stem from a woman between 25 and 40 years old with Graves' ophthalmopathy.

There are many counts of this clonotype. The V gene is TRBV6-2 or TRBV6-3, the J gene TRBJ2-7, with 9 bases lining up with TRBD2. The CDR3 runs to 16 residues. Unmatched junction bases numbered 12, after V lost 7 bases and J lost 2 bases. The germline V gene encodes CDR1 MNHEY and CDR2 SVGEGT. CDR3 nucleotides: TGTGCCAGCAACCCGGGACTAGCATTCGAGGCCTACGAGCAGTACTTC. It yields the protein CASNPGLAFEAYEQYF.

There are many counts of this clonotype. The gene calls are TRBV28 and TRBJ1-2, with 8 bases identical to TRBD1. With 6 bases clipped from V and 8 bases from J, the junction kept 11 bases outside the gene matches. The CDR3 is made up of 14 amino acids. Looked up from germline, CDR1 is MDHEN and CDR2 is SYDVKM. CDR3 sequence: CASRTGQGVRGYTF. The CDR3 bases are TGTGCCAGCAGGACTGGACAGGGAGTAAGGGGCTACACCTTC.

The chain combines TRBV3-1 with TRBJ1-1; D not certain. The CDR3 spans 14 residues. V lost 4 bases, J lost 4 bases, and 13 bases lay in between. Per the germline V gene, CDR1 is LGHDT and CDR2 is YNNKEL (reference sequence). As DNA, the CDR3 is TGTGCCAGCAGCCCCGAGGCAGAGATCACTGAAGCTTTCTTT. Its protein product is CASSPEAEITEAFF. The whole variable domain, remainder taken from reference TRBV3-1 and TRBJ1-1, is DTAVSQTPKYLVTQMGNDKSIKCEQNLGHDTMYWYKQDSKKFLKIMFSYNNKELIINETVPNRFSPKSPDKAHLNLHINSLELGDSAVYFCASSPEAEITEAFFGQGTRLTVV.

This clonotype has a count of ten or more. V is TRBV24-1 and J is TRBJ2-7; D gene ambiguous. Germline-derived CDR1 and CDR2 are KGHDR and SFDVKD. The V end lost 3 bases, the J end lost 3 bases, and 5 bases lay between the germline ends. CDR3 length: 12 residues. The CDR3: CATSDQDYEQYF. The CDR3 DNA sequence: TGTGCCACCAGTGATCAAGACTACGAGCAGTACTTC.

The genes are TRBV12-3 or TRBV12-4 and TRBJ1-5; D is ambiguous. The CDR3 length is 15 residues. V lost 2 bases, J lost 0 bases, and 8 bases lay in between. The CDR3, as DNA: TGTGCCAGCAGTTTAAGCGAAGATAGCAATCAGCCCCAGCATTTT. Amino acids: CASSLSEDSNQPQHF.

There are many counts of this clonotype. V usage is TRBV28 and J usage is TRBJ2-3; the D gene is possibly TRBD1 (6 bases). The CDR3 is 15 amino acids. Per the germline V gene, CDR1 is MDHEN and CDR2 is SYDVKM. V was pared by 5 bases and J by 2 bases, with 14 bases between. CDR3 coding DNA: TGTGCCAGCAGTCACAGGGCGTGGTACACAGATACGCAGTATTTT. It yields the protein CASSHRAWYTDTQYF.

V is TRBV6-1 and J is TRBJ2-7, with TRBD1 as a possible D gene (6 bases). The CDR3 is 13 amino acids. CDR1 is MNHNS and CDR2 is SASEGT in the germline V gene. V was trimmed by 8 bases and J by 5 bases, leaving 16 bases between them. The CDR3 here is CASPEDTGNEQYF. The CDR3 DNA sequence: TGTGCCAGCCCCGAGGACACAGGGAACGAGCAGTACTTC.

This clonotype has a handful of counts. V gene TRBV9 combines with J gene TRBJ2-5; the D call may be TRBD1 or TRBD2 (5 bases each). Trimming shortened V by 2 bases and J by 2 bases, and 13 bases separated the two germline ends. The CDR3 is 15 amino acids. Per the germline V gene, CDR1 is SGDLS and CDR2 is YYNGEE. The chain's CDR3 is CASSVGTRRQETQYF. CDR3 in DNA: TGTGCCAGCAGCGTGGGGACCCGGAGACAAGAGACCCAGTACTTC.

Details on this clonotype: One end of the junction varies from germline; a read error may be responsible. V gene TRBV4-1 combines with J gene TRBJ2-7; tentatively, D is TRBD1 (7 bases). The V gene's germline CDR1 is MGHRA and CDR2 YSYEKL. The CDR3 extends over 16 amino acids. CDR3 sequence reads: CVSSQGFGQGGYEQYF. CDR3 DNA sequence: TGCGTCAGCAGCCAAGGCTTTGGGCAGGGGGGCTACGAGCAGTACTTC.

This clonotype occurred a few times. This rearrangement joins TRBV19 to TRBJ2-7; tentative D call: TRBD2 (6 bases). Germline-derived CDR1 and CDR2 are LNHDA and SQIVND (reference sequence). The CDR3 loop spans 16 amino acids. Trimming shortened V by 1 base and J by 3 bases, and 16 bases separated the two germline ends. CDR3 bases: TGTGCCAGTAGTATAGCCGCCGGGAGAGGGTTCTACGAGCAGTACTTC. This translates into CASSIAAGRGFYEQYF.

The V gene is TRBV12-3 or TRBV12-4, the J gene TRBJ2-5, with 10 bases aligning to TRBD2. V lost 6 bases, J lost 4 bases, and 5 bases stayed unmatched. The CDR3 has 14 amino acids. The CDR3 DNA follows: TGTGCCAGCAGATACGGGACTAGCGCAGAGACCCAGTACTTC. It yields the protein CASRYGTSAETQYF.

This clonotype was found many times. The V call is TRBV11-2, the J call TRBJ1-5; TRBD1 matches at 8 bases. V was clipped by 5 bases and J by 3 bases; unmatched bases: 12. This CDR3 contains 17 residues. CDR1 SGHAT and CDR2 FQNNGV come from the germline V gene. CDR3 region: CASSPRGRDRPNQPQHF. The CDR3 coding sequence is TGTGCCAGCAGCCCCCGTGGCAGGGACAGGCCCAATCAGCCCCAGCATTTT.

At least ten counts were recorded for this clonotype. The chain is built from TRBV12-5 and TRBJ2-7, with TRBD1 identical over 8 bases. The germline gives CDR1 LGHNT, CDR2 FRNRAP. V lost 0 bases, J lost 6 bases, and 7 bases stayed unmatched. The CDR3 consists of 15 residues. The CDR3 sequence is CASGLVPDRGSEQYF. The CDR3 coding sequence is TGTGCTAGTGGTTTGGTACCCGACAGGGGTAGCGAGCAGTACTTC.

The chain recombines TRBV7-3 with TRBJ2-7; no definite D call. The CDR3 runs to 11 residues. The germline V gene has CDR1 SGHTA and CDR2 FQGTGA. V was shortened by 8 bases and J by 6 bases, with 11 bases between the two germline ends. CDR3 bases: TGTGCCAGCCAAGGGATCCGCGAGCAGTACTTC. Residues: CASQGIREQYF.

This clonotype was counted at least ten times. This chain links TRBV27 with TRBJ1-2; D not certain. In germline, CDR1 is MNHEY, CDR2 SMNVEV (reference sequence). The germline V and J ends were trimmed by 6 bases and 3 bases, with 11 bases remaining between them. This CDR3 comprises 13 residues. CDR3 region: CASSPTDHYGYTF. DNA for the CDR3: TGTGCCAGCAGCCCTACGGACCACTATGGCTACACCTTC.

Many counts were recorded for this clonotype. The chain uses TRBV11-2 and TRBJ1-1; D is uncertain. V was clipped by 3 bases and J by 3 bases, with 17 bases between them. This CDR3 region has 16 residues. CDR1 and CDR2 from the germline V gene are SGHAT and FQNNGV. As DNA, the CDR3 is TGTGCCAGCAGCTTCTCAGTCGGTCGTGGGGACACTGAAGCTTTCTTT. Its translation is CASSFSVGRGDTEAFF.

This clonotype was counted a few times. V usage is TRBV11-1 and J usage is TRBJ2-2, with 10 bases aligning to TRBD1. V shed 5 bases and J 5 bases; nucleotides not matched to a gene: 8. The length of the CDR3 is 16 residues. Germline loops: CDR1 SGHAT, CDR2 FQDESV (reference sequence). CDR3 amino acids: CASSPIPGQGTGELFF. The CDR3 DNA reads as TGTGCCAGCAGCCCCATACCGGGACAGGGGACCGGGGAGCTGTTTTTT.

Turning to this clonotype: This clone may be a read error of a much larger clone one base away. No conserved phenylalanine or tryptophan ends this CDR3, so it is likely a read error. This rearrangement joins TRBV12-3 or TRBV12-4 to TRBJ2-2, with D perhaps matching TRBD1 (7 bases). This CDR3 is built from 16 residues. The V gene lost 6 bases and the J gene lost 4 bases, with 18 bases spanning the gap. CDR3 coding DNA: TGTGCCAGCAGCCCCTACAGGGGACTCGGCACCGGGGAGCTGTTTTTG. Encoded protein: CASSPYRGLGTGELFL.

This clonotype showed up many times. The rearrangement uses TRBV24-1 and TRBJ2-7; D is uncertain. The ends were cut back, 4 bases at V and 7 bases at J, with 7 bases in the middle. CDR1 is KGHDR, CDR2 SFDVKD, per germline. The CDR3 runs 11 residues. The CDR3: CATSEGQEQYF. The CDR3 DNA sequence: TGTGCCACCAGTGAAGGTCAGGAGCAGTACTTC.

This clonotype was detected many times. The chain carries TRBV28 and TRBJ2-7; TRBD1 matches 7 bases. The CDR3 sequence is 15 residues long. Germline V gene data show CDR1 as MDHEN and CDR2 as SYDVKM. V shed 5 bases and J 5 bases; nucleotides not matched to a gene: 12. The CDR3: CASSPLTGSLHEQYF. The CDR3 DNA is TGTGCCAGCAGTCCGCTGACAGGGAGCCTCCACGAGCAGTACTTC.

J is TRBJ2-5 and V is TRBV20-1; D remains ambiguous. This CDR3 spans 11 amino acids. Germline V gene data show CDR1 as DFQATT and CDR2 as SNEGSKA (reference sequence). V was cut by 2 bases and J by 7 bases, with 8 bases left in between. In nucleotides, the CDR3 is TGCAGTGCTAGACTATTAGGGACCCAGTACTTC. Protein sequence: CSARLLGTQYF.